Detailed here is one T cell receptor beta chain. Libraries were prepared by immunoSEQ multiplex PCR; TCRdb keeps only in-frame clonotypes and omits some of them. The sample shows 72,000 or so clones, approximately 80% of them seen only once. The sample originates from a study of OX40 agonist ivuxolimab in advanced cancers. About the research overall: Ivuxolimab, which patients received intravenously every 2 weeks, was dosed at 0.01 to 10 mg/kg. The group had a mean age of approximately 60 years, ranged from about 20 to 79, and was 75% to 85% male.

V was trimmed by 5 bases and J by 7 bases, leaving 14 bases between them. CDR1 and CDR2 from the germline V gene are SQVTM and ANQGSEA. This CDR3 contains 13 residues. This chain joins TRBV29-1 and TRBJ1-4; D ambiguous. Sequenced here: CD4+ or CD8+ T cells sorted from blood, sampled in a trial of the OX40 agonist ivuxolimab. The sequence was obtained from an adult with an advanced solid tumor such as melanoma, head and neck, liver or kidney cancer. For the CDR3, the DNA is TGCAGCGTTATGTGGCAGAGGAGTGAAAAACTGTTTTTT. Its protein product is CSVMWQRSEKLFF.